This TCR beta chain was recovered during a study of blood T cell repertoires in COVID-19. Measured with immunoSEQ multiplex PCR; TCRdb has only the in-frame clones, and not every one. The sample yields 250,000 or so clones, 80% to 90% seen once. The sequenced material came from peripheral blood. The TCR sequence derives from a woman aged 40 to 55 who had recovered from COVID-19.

The CDR3 DNA sequence: TGTGCCAGCAGTCCCTTTATACGAGGGCGGGGAACTAATTCACCCCTCCACTTT. Amino acid sequence: CASSPFIRGRGTNSPLHF. The V gene is TRBV27, the J gene TRBJ1-6, with D uncertain. Germline V gene sequence: CDR1 MNHEY, CDR2 SMNVEV (reference sequence). The germline V and J ends were trimmed by 5 bases and 6 bases, with 23 bases remaining between them. The CDR3 runs 18 residues.